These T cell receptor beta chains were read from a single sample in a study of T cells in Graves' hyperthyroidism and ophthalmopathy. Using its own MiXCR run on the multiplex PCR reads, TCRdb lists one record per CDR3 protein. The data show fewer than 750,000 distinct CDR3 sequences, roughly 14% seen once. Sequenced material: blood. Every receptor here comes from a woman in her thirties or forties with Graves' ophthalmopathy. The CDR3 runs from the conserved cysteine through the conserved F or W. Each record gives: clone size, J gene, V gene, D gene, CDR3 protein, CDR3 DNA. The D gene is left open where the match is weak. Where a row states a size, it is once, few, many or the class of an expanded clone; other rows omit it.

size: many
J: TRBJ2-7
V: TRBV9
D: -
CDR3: CASSLTTGKSYEQYF
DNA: TGTGCCAGCAGCCTCACGACAGGAAAATCATACGAGCAGTACTTC

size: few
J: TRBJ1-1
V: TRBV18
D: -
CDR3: CASLSGQNTEAFF
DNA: TGTGCCAGCCTATCAGGACAGAACACTGAAGCTTTCTTT

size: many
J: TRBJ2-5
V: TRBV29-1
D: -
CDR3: CSVEYPGGGETQYF
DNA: TGCAGCGTTGAATACCCAGGGGGAGGAGAGACCCAGTACTTC

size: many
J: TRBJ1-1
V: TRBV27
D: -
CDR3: CASSLGPIELNTEAFF
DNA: TGTGCCAGCAGTTTGGGGCCAATAGAGCTCAACACTGAAGCTTTCTTT

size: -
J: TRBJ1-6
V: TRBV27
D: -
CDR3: CASSSGVSSSPLHF
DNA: TGTGCCAGCAGTTCTGGGGTATCAAGTTCACCCCTCCACTTT

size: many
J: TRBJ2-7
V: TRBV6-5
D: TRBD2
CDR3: CASSYSGREGQYF
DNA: TGTGCCAGCAGTTACTCCGGGCGGGAGGGCCAGTACTTC

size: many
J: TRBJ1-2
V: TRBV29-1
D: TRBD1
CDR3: CSGQGRDYGYTF
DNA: TGCAGCGGACAGGGGCGGGACTATGGCTACACCTTC

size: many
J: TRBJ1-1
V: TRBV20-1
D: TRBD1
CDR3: CSASRGDTEAFF
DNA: TGCAGTGCTAGCAGGGGGGACACTGAAGCTTTCTTT

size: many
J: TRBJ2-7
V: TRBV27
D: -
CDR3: CASSYLDNPYEQYF
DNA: TGTGCCAGCAGCTACTTGGACAACCCCTACGAGCAGTACTTC

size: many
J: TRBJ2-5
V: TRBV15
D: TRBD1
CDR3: CATSTPPTGVRETQYF
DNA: TGTGCCACCAGCACGCCCCCGACAGGGGTAAGGGAGACCCAGTACTTC

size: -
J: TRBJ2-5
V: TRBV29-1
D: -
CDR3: CSVEGDPSEETQYF
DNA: TGCAGCGTTGAAGGAGACCCGTCGGAAGAGACCCAGTACTTC

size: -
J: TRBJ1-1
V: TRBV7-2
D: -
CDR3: CASSQPGRGNTEAFF
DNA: TGTGCCAGCAGCCAACCCGGTCGGGGGAACACTGAAGCTTTCTTT

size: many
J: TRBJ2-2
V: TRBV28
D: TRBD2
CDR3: CASSLGGGDTGELFF
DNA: TGTGCCAGCAGTTTAGGCGGGGGTGACACCGGGGAGCTGTTTTTT

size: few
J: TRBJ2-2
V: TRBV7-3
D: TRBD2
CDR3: CASSLSPLAGNTGELFF
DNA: TGTGCCAGCAGCTTAAGCCCACTAGCGGGAAATACCGGGGAGCTGTTTTTT

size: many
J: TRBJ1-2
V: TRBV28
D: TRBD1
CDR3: CASSETGTGGNGYTF
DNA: TGTGCCAGCAGCGAAACCGGGACAGGGGGTAATGGCTACACCTTC

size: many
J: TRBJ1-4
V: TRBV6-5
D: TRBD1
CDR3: CASSLEGAQGEKLFF
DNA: TGTGCCAGCAGTTTAGAGGGGGCTCAGGGGGAAAAACTGTTTTTT

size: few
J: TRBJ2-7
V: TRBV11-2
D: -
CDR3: CASSLTFPDYEQYF
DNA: TGTGCCAGCAGCTTGACTTTCCCTGACTACGAGCAGTACTTC

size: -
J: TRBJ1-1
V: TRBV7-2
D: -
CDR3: CASSLSMSSGAAAFF
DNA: TGTGCCAGCAGCTTATCCATGTCCTCCGGAGCCGCAGCTTTCTTT

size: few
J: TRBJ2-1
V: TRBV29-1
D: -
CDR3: CSVESTDYNEQFF
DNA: TGCAGCGTCGAATCGACTGACTACAATGAGCAGTTCTTC

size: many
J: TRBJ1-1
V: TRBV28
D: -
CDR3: CASTQEPMNTEAFF
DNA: TGTGCCAGCACCCAGGAGCCGATGAACACTGAAGCTTTCTTT

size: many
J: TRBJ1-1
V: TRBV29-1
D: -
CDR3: CSVGREYTEAFF
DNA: TGCAGCGTTGGCCGGGAGTACACTGAAGCTTTCTTT

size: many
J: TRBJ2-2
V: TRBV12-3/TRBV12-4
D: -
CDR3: CASSVRGGNTGELFF
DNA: TGTGCCAGCAGTGTCAGGGGGGGGAACACCGGGGAGCTGTTTTTT

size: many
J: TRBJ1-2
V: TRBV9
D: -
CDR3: CASSVAAGANYGYTF
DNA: TGTGCCAGCAGCGTTGCGGCTGGGGCTAACTATGGCTACACCTTC

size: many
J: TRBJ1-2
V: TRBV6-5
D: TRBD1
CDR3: CASWTGGDGYTF
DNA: TGTGCCAGCTGGACAGGGGGCGATGGCTACACCTTC

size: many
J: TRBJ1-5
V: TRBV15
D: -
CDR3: CATSRDLGSNQPQHF
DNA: TGTGCCACCAGCAGAGATCTTGGTAGCAATCAGCCCCAGCATTTT

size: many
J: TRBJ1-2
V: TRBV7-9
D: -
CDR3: CASSFGLEHDGYTF
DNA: TGTGCCAGCAGCTTTGGACTAGAGCACGATGGCTACACCTTC

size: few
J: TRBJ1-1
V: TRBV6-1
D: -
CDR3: CASTDPRGLGAFF
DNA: TGTGCCAGCACCGATCCCAGGGGACTGGGAGCTTTCTTT

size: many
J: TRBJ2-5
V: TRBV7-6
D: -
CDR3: CASSYASGGTGETQYF
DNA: TGTGCCAGCAGCTACGCCTCAGGGGGGACGGGGGAGACCCAGTACTTC

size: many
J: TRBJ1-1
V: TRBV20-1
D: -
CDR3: CSASGGAGNTEAFF
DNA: TGCAGTGCTAGTGGGGGGGCAGGGAACACTGAAGCTTTCTTT

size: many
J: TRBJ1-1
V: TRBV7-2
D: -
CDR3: CASSRDRTNTEAFF
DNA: TGTGCCAGCAGCCGCGATCGTACGAACACTGAAGCTTTCTTT

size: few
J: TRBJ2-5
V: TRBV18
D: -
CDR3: CASYGGRTKETQYF
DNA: TGTGCCAGCTACGGGGGCAGGACGAAAGAGACCCAGTACTTC

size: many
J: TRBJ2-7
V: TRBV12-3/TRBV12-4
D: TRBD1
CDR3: CASSRDRGSISSYEQYF
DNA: TGTGCCAGCAGCCGGGACAGGGGTTCTATTAGCTCCTACGAGCAGTACTTC

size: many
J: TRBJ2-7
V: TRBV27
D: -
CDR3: CASSLRLPDLIAEQYF
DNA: TGTGCCAGCAGTTTGCGCCTACCCGACCTCATAGCCGAGCAGTACTTC

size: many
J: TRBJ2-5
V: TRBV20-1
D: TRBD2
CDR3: CSGELAGVGETQYF
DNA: TGCAGTGGGGAACTAGCGGGAGTTGGAGAGACCCAGTACTTC

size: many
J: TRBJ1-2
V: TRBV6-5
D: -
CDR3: CASRLNRANYGYTF
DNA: TGTGCCAGCAGATTAAACAGGGCTAACTATGGCTACACCTTC

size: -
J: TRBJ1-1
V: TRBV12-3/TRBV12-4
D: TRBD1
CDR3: CASSFGDRGNTEAFF
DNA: TGTGCCAGCAGTTTTGGGGACAGGGGGAACACTGAAGCTTTCTTT

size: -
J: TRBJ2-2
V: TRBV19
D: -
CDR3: CASRGAANTGELFF
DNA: TGTGCCAGTCGTGGGGCAGCTAACACCGGGGAGCTGTTTTTT

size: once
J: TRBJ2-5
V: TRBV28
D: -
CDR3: CASSGTQYRLETQYF
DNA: TGCGCCAGCAGTGGGACGCAGTACCGGCTGGAGACCCAGTACTTC

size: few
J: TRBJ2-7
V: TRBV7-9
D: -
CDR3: CASSFIPRGEQYF
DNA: TGTGCCAGCAGCTTTATCCCCAGGGGCGAGCAGTACTTC

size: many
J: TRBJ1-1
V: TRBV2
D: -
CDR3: CASSDNSKTEAFF
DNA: TGTGCCAGCAGTGACAACAGTAAGACTGAAGCTTTCTTT

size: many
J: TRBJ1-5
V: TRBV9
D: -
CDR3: CASSVGGDGNQPQHF
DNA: TGTGCCAGCAGCGTAGGAGGGGATGGCAATCAGCCCCAGCATTTT

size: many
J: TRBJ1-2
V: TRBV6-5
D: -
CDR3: CASSYSKAGYTF
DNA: TGTGCCAGCAGTTACTCTAAAGCCGGCTACACCTTC

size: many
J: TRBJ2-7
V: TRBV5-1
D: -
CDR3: CASAKGAYEQYF
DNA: TGCGCCAGCGCCAAGGGGGCCTACGAGCAGTACTTC

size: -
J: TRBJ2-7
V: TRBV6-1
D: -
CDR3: CASSEYLGLAYEQYF
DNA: TGTGCCAGCAGTGAATATCTGGGTTTGGCCTACGAGCAGTACTTC

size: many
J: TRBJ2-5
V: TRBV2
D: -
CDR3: CASMRLGQETQYF
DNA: TGTGCCAGCATGAGACTAGGCCAAGAGACCCAGTACTTC

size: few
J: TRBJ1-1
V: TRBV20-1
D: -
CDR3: CSARPLVYTEAFF
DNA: TGCAGTGCTAGACCGCTTGTTTACACTGAAGCTTTCTTT

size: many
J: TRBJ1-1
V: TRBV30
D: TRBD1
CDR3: CAWSITGGTEAFF
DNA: TGTGCCTGGAGTATTACAGGGGGCACTGAAGCTTTCTTT

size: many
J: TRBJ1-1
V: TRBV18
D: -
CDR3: CASSLTRDTNTEAFF
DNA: TGTGCCAGCTCACTTACCCGGGACACGAACACTGAAGCTTTCTTT